This TCR beta chain derives from a study of blood T cell repertoires in COVID-19. As for the study in general: The samples span acute and convalescent COVID-19 from the United States, Italy and Spain. The analysed material was cDNA or gDNA that came from T cells, B-cell-depleted T cells, or PBMCs.

In the original analysis: Amplified reference gene primers provided the basis for estimating nucleated cell counts. Here immunoSEQ multiplex PCR was the method, and the copy in TCRdb shows in-frame clones only, minus some. D and trimming were read from the DNA, whereas the V and J calls and clone size are those reported in that table. The top ten clones hold about 6.6% of a sample with 90,000 to 110,000 clones, about 80% of them seen once. The CDR3 runs to 16 residues. CDR1 and CDR2 from the germline V gene are LGHNA and YNFKEQ. Deletions cut 0 bases from V and 5 bases from J, with 16 bases between. The sequence was collected from a woman aged 45-65 years with acute or convalescent COVID-19. The sequenced sample consisted of peripheral blood. The V call is TRBV4-2, the J call TRBJ1-1, with TRBD1 as a possible D gene (5 bases). The CDR3 is CASSQDLGRVETEAFF. The DNA for the CDR3 is TGTGCCAGCAGCCAAGATCTAGGCAGGGTGGAGACTGAAGCTTTCTTT.